The clone carrying this T cell receptor (beta chain) was picked up many times. No antigen is known for it. This entry is derived from a study of glioma-infiltrating T cells. Study-level findings and limits: Non-neoplastic patients had below-expected tissue-blood divergence, while all gliomas exceeded expectation. Shared blood CDR3 signature motifs marked patients with low tissue-blood divergence.

Germline V CDR1 and CDR2: MNHNS, SASEGT. The junction had 9 bases not matched to a gene; V was cut back by 6 bases and J by 1 base. The CDR3 spans 16 residues. TCR alpha and beta CDR3 regions were amplified from RNA using iRepertoire nested multiplex PCR. One-step reverse transcription and amplification started from approximately 100-400 ng of tissue mRNA or PBMC total RNA. TCRdb re-called the multiplex PCR reads through MiXCR, storing one row per CDR3 protein. The profile shows more than 350,000 distinct CDR3 sequences, more than 35% of them singletons. This TCR was recovered from a human donor with low-grade glioma or glioblastoma, undergoing nonglioma brain surgery, or in good health (not recorded which). The chain uses TRBV6-1 and TRBJ2-1, with 7 bases aligning to TRBD2. Sequencing was done on a sample of glioma tissue, nonneoplastic brain tissue, or PBMCs (not recorded which). This CDR3 is CASSYRLADSYNEQFF. CDR3 sequence (DNA): TGTGCCAGCAGCTACCGTCTAGCGGATTCCTACAATGAGCAGTTCTTC.